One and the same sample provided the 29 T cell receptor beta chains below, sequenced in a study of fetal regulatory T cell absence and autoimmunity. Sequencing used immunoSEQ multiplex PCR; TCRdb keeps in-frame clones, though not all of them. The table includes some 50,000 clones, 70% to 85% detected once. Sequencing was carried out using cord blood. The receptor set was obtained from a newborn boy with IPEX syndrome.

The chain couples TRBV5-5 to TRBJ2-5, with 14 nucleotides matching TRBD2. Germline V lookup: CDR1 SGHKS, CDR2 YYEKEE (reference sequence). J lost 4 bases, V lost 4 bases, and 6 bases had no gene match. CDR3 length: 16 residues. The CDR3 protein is CASSQTSGGAVETQYF. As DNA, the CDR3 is TGTGCCAGCAGCCAGACTAGCGGGGGGGCCGTAGAGACCCAGTACTTC.

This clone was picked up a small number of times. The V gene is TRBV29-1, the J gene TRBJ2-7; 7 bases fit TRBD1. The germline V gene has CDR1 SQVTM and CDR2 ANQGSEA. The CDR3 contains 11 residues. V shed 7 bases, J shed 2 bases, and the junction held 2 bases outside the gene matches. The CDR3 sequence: CSGGTAYEQYF. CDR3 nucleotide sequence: TGCAGCGGAGGGACAGCCTACGAGCAGTACTTC.

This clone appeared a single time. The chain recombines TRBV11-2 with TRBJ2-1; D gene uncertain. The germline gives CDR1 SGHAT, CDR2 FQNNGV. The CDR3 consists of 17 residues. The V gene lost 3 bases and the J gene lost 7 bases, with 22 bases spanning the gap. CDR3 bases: TGTGCCAGCAGCTTGGAACCCCGGGTAAAGGTCCGGAATGAGCAGTTCTTC. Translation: CASSLEPRVKVRNEQFF.

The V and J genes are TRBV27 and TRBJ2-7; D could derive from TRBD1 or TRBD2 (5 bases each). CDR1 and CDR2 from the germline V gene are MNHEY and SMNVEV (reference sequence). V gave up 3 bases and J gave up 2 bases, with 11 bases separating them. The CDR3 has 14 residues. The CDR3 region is CASSFTQGPYEQYF. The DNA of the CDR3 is TGTGCCAGCAGTTTCACGCAGGGACCCTACGAGCAGTACTTC.

The CDR3 protein is CASTPGPTAYEQYF. CDR3 in DNA: TGTGCCAGCACTCCGGGACCAACGGCCTACGAGCAGTACTTC. J is TRBJ2-7 and V is TRBV6-1; the D gene could be TRBD1 or TRBD2 (5 bases each). This CDR3 contains 14 residues. V lost 7 bases and J lost 2, with 15 bases in between. Germline CDR1 reads MNHNS; CDR2 reads SASEGT.

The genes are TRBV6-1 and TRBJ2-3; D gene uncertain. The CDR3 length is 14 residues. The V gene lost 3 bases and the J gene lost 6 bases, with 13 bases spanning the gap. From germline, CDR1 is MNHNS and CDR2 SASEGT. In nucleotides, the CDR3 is TGTGCCAGCAGTGATAGAGTGGGGTCGGATACGCAGTATTTT. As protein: CASSDRVGSDTQYF.

CDR3 in DNA: TGTGCCAGCAGTTTAGTGGCAGCAATCTCCTACGAGCAGTACTTC. Protein product: CASSLVAAISYEQYF. This rearrangement joins TRBV27 to TRBJ2-7, with D uncertain. Per the germline V gene, CDR1 is MNHEY and CDR2 is SMNVEV (reference sequence). The CDR3 extends over 15 amino acids. Trimming pared 2 bases from V and 0 bases from J, leaving 11 bases between.

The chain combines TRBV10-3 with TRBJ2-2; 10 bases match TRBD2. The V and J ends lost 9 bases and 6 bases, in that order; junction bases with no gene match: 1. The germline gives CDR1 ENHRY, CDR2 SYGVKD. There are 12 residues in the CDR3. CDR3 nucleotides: TGTGCCATAGCGGGAGGGCCCGGGGAGCTGTTTTTT. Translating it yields CAIAGGPGELFF.

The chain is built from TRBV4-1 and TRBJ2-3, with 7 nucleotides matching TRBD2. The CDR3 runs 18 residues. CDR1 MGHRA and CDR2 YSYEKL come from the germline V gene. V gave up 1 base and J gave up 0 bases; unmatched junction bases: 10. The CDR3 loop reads CASSQALLAASSTDTQYF. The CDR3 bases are TGCGCCAGCAGCCAAGCCCTTCTAGCGGCGAGTAGCACAGATACGCAGTATTTT.

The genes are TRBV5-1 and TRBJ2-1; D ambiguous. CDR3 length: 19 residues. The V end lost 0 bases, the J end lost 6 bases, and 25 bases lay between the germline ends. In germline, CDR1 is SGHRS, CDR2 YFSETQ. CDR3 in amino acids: CASSLASLTHGRGPNEQFF. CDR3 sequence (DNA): TGCGCCAGCAGCTTGGCCTCCCTCACCCACGGTCGCGGCCCCAATGAGCAGTTCTTC.

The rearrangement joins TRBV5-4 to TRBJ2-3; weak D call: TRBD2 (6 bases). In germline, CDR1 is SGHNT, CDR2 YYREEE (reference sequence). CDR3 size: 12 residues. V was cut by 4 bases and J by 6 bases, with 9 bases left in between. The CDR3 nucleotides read TGTGCCAGCAGCGTTCTAGCGGATACGCAGTATTTT. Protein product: CASSVLADTQYF.

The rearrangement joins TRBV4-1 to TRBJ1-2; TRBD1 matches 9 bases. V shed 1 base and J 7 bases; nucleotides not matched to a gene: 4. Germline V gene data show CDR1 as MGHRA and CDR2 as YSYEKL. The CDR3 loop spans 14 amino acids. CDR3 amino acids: CASSQGQGGSGYTF. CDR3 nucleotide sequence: TGCGCCAGCAGCCAAGGACAGGGGGGCTCTGGCTACACCTTC.

The CDR3 coding sequence is TGTGCCAGCAGCTTAGTAGATGGTCGACAGACCTACAATGAGCAGTTCTTC. Translated, it gives CASSLVDGRQTYNEQFF. V usage is TRBV7-9 and J usage is TRBJ2-1; maybe TRBD1 (5 bases). The CDR3 runs to 17 residues. Deletions cut 1 base from V and 2 bases from J, with 15 bases between. Germline assignment: CDR1 SEHNR and CDR2 FQNEAQ (reference sequence).

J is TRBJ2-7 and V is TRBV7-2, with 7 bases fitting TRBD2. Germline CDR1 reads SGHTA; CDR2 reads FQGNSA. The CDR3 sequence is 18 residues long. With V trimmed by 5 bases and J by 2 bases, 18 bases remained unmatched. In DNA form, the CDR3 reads TGTGCCAGCAGCCGGGTCGGCGGGAGTTTAGTTGGGGCCTACGAGCAGTACTTC. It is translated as CASSRVGGSLVGAYEQYF.

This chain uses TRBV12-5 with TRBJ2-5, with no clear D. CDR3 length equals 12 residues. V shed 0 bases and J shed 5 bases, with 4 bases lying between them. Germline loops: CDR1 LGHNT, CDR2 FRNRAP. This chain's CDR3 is CASGLVLETQYF. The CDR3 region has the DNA TGTGCTAGTGGTTTGGTACTGGAGACCCAGTACTTC.

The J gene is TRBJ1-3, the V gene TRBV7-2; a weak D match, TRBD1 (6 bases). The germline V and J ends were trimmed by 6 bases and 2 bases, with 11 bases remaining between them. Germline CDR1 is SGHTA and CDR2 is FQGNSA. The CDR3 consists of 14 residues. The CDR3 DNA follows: TGTGCCAGCAGTTACACAGGGACTGGAAACACCATATATTTT. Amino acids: CASSYTGTGNTIYF.

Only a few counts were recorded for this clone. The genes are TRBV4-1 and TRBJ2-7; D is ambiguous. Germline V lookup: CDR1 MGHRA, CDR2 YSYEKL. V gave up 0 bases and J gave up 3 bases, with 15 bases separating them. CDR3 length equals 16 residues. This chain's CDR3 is CASSQEYRAALYEQYF. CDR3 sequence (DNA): TGCGCCAGCAGCCAAGAGTATCGGGCAGCACTCTACGAGCAGTACTTC.

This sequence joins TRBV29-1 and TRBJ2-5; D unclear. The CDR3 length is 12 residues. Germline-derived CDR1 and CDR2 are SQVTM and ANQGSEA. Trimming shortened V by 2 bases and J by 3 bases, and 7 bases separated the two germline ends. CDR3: CSVEYQEETQYF. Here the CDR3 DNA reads TGCAGCGTTGAATACCAAGAAGAGACCCAGTACTTC.

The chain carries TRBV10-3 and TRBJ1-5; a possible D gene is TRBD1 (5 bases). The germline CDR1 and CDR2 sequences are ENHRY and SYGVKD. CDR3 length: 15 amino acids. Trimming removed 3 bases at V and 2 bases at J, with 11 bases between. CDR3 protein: CAISDPREGNQPQHF. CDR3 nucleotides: TGTGCCATCAGTGACCCCAGGGAGGGCAATCAGCCCCAGCATTTT.

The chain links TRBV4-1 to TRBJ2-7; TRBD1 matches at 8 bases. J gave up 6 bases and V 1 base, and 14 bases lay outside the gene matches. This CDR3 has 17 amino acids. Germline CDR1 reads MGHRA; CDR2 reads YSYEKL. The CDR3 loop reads CASSQGVSAGGLGEQYF. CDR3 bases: TGCGCCAGCAGCCAAGGGGTTTCGGCAGGGGGCTTAGGCGAGCAGTACTTC.

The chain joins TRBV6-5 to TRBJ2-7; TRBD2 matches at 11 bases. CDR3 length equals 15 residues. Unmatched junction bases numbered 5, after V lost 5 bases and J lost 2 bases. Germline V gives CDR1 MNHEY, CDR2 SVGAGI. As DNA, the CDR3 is TGTGCCAGCAGTGCACTAGCGGGAGCTCCCTACGAGCAGTACTTC. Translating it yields CASSALAGAPYEQYF.

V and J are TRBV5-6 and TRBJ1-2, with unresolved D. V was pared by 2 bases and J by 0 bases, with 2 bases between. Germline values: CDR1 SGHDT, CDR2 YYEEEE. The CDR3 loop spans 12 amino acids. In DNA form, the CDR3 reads TGTGCCAGCAGCTTCCCTAACTATGGCTACACCTTC. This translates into CASSFPNYGYTF.

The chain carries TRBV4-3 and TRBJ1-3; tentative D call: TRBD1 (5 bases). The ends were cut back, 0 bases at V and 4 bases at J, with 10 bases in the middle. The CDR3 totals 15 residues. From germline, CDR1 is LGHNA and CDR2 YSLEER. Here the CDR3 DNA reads TGCGCCAGCAGCCAAGATTCAGGGTCCGGAAACACCATATATTTT. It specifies CASSQDSGSGNTIYF.

CDR3 nucleotides: TGCAGCGTTGCCCCAGCCAGGGCCTACGAGCAGTACTTC. Its translation: CSVAPARAYEQYF. The rearrangement uses TRBV29-1 and TRBJ2-7, with a possible D match to TRBD1 (5 bases). The CDR3 totals 13 residues. V was cut by 4 bases and J by 2 bases, with 12 bases left in between. Germline loops: CDR1 SQVTM, CDR2 ANQGSEA.

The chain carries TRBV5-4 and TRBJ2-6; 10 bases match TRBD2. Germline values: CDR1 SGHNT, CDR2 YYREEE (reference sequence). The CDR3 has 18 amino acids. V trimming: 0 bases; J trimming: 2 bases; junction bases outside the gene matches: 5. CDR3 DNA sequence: TGTGCCAGCAGCTTGGACCTCCTAGCGGGAGCTGGGGCCAACGTCCTGACTTTC. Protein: CASSLDLLAGAGANVLTF. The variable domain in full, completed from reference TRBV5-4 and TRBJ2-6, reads ETGVTQSPTHLIKTRGQQVTLRCSSQSGHNTVSWYQQALGQGPQFIFQYYREEENGRGNFPPRFSGLQFPNYSSELNVNALELDDSALYLCASSLDLLAGAGANVLTFGAGSRLTVL.

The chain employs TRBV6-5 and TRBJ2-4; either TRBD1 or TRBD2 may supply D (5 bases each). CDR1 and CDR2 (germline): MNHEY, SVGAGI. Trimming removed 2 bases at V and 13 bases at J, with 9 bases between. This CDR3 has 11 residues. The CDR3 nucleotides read TGTGCCAGCAGTTACAGGGGAGAACAGTACTTC. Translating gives CASSYRGEQYF.

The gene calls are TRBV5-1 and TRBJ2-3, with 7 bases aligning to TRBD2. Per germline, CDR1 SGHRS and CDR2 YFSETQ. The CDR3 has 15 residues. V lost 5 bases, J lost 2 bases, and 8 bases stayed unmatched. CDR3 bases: TGCGCCAGCAGGACCCCGGGGGGAGTCACAGATACGCAGTATTTT. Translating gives CASRTPGGVTDTQYF.

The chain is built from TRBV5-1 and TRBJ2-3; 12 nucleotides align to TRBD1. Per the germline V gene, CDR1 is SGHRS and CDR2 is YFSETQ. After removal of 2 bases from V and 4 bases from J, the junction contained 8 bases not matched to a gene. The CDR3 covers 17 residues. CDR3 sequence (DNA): TGCGCCAGCAGCTTCATCCTCGGGACAGGGGGCCCAGATACGCAGTATTTT. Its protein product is CASSFILGTGGPDTQYF.

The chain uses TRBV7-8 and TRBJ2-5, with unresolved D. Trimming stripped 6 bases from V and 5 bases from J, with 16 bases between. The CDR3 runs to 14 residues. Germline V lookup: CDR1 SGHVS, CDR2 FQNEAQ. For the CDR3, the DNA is TGTGCCAGCAGGAAGTCTAGGGTGGTGGAGACCCAGTACTTC. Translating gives CASRKSRVVETQYF.